Described below is a single T cell receptor (beta chain) sequence and its context. Sequencing was performed with immunoSEQ multiplex PCR; in TCRdb, only in-frame clones are kept and a portion is missing. The repertoire has more than 45,000 clones, roughly 89% of them found once; the top ten carry approximately 20%. The sample is drawn from a study of T cells in localized non-small cell lung cancer. Trimming cost V 5 bases and J 3 bases; bases outside gene matches: 2. Germline CDR1 is SSHAT and CDR2 is FNYEAQ (reference sequence). The CDR3 totals 16 residues. The material sequenced was peripheral blood, taken before any cancer treatment. The source of this sequence is a male donor older than 55 with stage III squamous cell lung carcinoma. The J gene is TRBJ2-3, the V gene TRBV7-7, with 16 bases lining up with TRBD2. The CDR3 DNA is TGTGCCAGCAGCGTGGGACTAGCGGGGGGGACAGATACGCAGTATTTT. Its translation: CASSVGLAGGTDTQYF. The full variable domain, in which reference TRBV7-7 and TRBJ2-3 provide the parts outside the CDR3, is GAGVSQSPRYKVTKRGQDVTLRCDPISSHATLYWYQQALGQGPEFLTYFNYEAQPDKSGLPSDRFSAERPEGSISTLTIQRTEQRDSAMYRCASSVGLAGGTDTQYFGPGTRLTVL.